This T cell receptor beta chain was recovered during a study of T cells in Graves' hyperthyroidism and ophthalmopathy. Study-wide findings and caveats: In blood, most of the thyroid clonotypes expanded above 0.001 were also present.

The source material, RNA transcripts, was used to amplify TCR beta CDR3 regions. HTBI primers were employed in a first-round RT-PCR of the TCR CDR3. TCRdb analysed the multiplex PCR reads with MiXCR anew, one entry per CDR3 protein. The sample holds roughly 280,000 distinct CDR3 sequences; around 20% are singletons and the top ten take roughly 60%. This clonotype was detected many times. Its antigen is not known. Ophthalmopathy cases scored 3 or more on the Clinical Activity Score and 4 or more on NOSPECS grade, with duration below 3 months. Those patients with uncontrolled infection, other autoimmune disease, pregnancy or lactation were excluded. The source of the PBMCs was around 9 ml of fresh peripheral blood. Germline assignment: CDR1 MDHEN and CDR2 SYDVKM. CDR3 length: 17 residues. With 4 bases clipped from V and 5 bases from J, the junction kept 11 bases outside the gene matches.

The sample comprised blood. This chain connects TRBV28 to TRBJ2-5; 12 bases map to TRBD2. This receptor was identified in a man younger than 45 with Graves' ophthalmopathy. The chain's CDR3 is CASSSTRTSGRIETQYF. CDR3 sequence (DNA): TGTGCCAGCAGTTCAACCCGCACTAGCGGGAGGATCGAGACCCAGTACTTC.